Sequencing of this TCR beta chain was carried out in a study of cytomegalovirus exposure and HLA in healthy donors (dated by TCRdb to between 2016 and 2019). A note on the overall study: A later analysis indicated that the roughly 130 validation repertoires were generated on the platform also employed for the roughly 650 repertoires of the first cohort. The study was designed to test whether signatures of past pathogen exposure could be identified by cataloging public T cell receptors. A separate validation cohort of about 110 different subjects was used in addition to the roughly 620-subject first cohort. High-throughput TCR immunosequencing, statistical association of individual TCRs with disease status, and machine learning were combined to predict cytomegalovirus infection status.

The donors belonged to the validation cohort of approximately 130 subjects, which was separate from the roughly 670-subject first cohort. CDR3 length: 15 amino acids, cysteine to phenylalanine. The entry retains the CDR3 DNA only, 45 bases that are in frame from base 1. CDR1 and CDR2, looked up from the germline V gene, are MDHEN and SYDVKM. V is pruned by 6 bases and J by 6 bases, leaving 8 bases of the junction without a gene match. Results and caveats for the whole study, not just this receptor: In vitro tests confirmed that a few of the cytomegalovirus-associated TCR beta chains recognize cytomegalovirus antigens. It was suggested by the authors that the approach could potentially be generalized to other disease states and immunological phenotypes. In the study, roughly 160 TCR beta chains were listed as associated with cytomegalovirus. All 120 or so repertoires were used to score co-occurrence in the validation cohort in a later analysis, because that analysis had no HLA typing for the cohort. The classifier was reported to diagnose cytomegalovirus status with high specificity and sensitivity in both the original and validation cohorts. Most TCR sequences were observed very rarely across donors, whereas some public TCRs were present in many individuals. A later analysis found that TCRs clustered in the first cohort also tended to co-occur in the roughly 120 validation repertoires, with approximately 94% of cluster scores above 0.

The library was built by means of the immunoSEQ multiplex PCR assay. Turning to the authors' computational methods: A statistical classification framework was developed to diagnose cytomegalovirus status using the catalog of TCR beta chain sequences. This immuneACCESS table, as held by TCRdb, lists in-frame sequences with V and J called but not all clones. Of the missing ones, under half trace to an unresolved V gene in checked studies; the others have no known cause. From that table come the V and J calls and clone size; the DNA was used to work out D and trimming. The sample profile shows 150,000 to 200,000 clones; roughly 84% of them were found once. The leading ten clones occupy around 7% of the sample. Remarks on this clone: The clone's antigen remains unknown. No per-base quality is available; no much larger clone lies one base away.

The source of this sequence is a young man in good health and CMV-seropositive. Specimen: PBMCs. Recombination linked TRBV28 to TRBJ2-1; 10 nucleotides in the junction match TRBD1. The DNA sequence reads TGTGCCAGCAGCTTAGGGACAGGGGACCCCAATGAGCAGTTCTTC. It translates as CASSLGTGDPNEQFF.